Below, 30 T cell receptor beta chains from the same sample are listed, as sequenced in a study of cytomegalovirus exposure and HLA in healthy donors. Vbeta (60) and Jbeta (13) primers were used in the PCR. Only in-frame clones appear in the TCRdb table, and some are missing; sequencing was by immunoSEQ multiplex PCR. The sample records 100,000 to 150,000 clones, 80% being singletons. The sample was PBMCs. Every receptor here comes from a young man in good health and CMV-seropositive.

The chain recombines TRBV7-9 with TRBJ2-7; D may be TRBD2 (6 bases). Trimming left V 0 bases short and J 6 bases short, with 18 bases between. This CDR3 is 16 amino acids long. From germline, CDR1 is SEHNR and CDR2 FQNEAQ (reference sequence). The CDR3 DNA reads as TGTGCCAGCAGCTTAGCCGTCGGAGGGGCTGGGGGCGAGCAGTACTTC. This sequence encodes CASSLAVGGAGGEQYF.

The chain recombines TRBV7-3 with TRBJ2-7, with a weak D call TRBD2 (7 bases). This CDR3 has 17 amino acids. The V end lost 2 bases, the J end lost 0 bases, and 17 bases lay between the germline ends. Germline values: CDR1 SGHTA, CDR2 FQGTGA. This CDR3 is CASSLWTEGGPSYEQYF. The CDR3 DNA sequence: TGTGCCAGCAGCTTATGGACAGAGGGGGGGCCCTCCTACGAGCAGTACTTC.

The rearrangement links TRBV5-1 to TRBJ2-1; weak D call: TRBD1 (6 bases). Trimming removed 4 bases at V and 0 bases at J, with 14 bases between. The germline gives CDR1 SGHRS, CDR2 YFSETQ. This CDR3 region has 16 residues. The CDR3 loop is CASSTSGTSSYNEQFF. The CDR3 DNA reads as TGCGCCAGCAGCACATCCGGGACAAGCTCCTACAATGAGCAGTTCTTC.

The J gene is TRBJ2-1, the V gene TRBV19; 7 nucleotides align to TRBD2. CDR3 length equals 13 residues. V lost 5 bases, J lost 10 bases, and 8 bases stayed unmatched. CDR1 and CDR2 (germline): LNHDA, SQIVND (reference sequence). CDR3: CASSWEGAGEQFF. In nucleotides, the CDR3 is TGTGCCAGTAGTTGGGAGGGAGCGGGGGAGCAGTTCTTC. The entire variable domain, with the rest obtained from reference TRBV19 and TRBJ2-1, is as follows: DGGITQSPKYLFRKEGQNVTLSCEQNLNHDAMYWYRQDPGQGLRLIYYSQIVNDFQKGDIAEGYSVSREKKESFPLTVTSAQKNPTAFYLCASSWEGAGEQFFGPGTRLTVL.

This chain links TRBV6-6 with TRBJ1-2, with TRBD1 matching 8 bases. Losses at the gene ends were 7 bases for V and 8 bases for J; bases not matched to a gene: 6. Germline lookup yields CDR1 MNHNY and CDR2 SVGAGI (reference sequence). The CDR3 sequence is 12 residues long. This CDR3 is CASTGQGEGYTF. CDR3 DNA sequence: TGTGCCAGCACCGGACAGGGTGAGGGCTACACCTTC.

A few counts support this clone. The chain employs TRBV13 and TRBJ1-1, with a weak D call TRBD1 (6 bases). Germline CDR1 and CDR2: PRHDT and FYEKMQ (reference sequence). Trimming shortened V by 1 base and J by 6 bases, and 27 bases separated the two germline ends. The length of the CDR3 is 19 residues. The CDR3 spells CASSLEALLQGGGFAEAFF. CDR3 in DNA: TGTGCCAGCAGCTTAGAGGCCCTCCTACAGGGAGGGGGATTCGCTGAAGCTTTCTTT.

V gene TRBV5-1 combines with J gene TRBJ1-1, with TRBD1 matching over 7 bases. Germline V gene lookup returns CDR1 SGHRS and CDR2 YFSETQ. The trim removed 5 bases at V and 1 base at J, leaving 5 bases unmatched. The CDR3 has 14 residues. Here the CDR3 reads CASSGTDRNTEAFF. The CDR3, as DNA: TGCGCCAGCAGTGGGACAGATAGGAACACTGAAGCTTTCTTT.

The chain employs TRBV7-9 and TRBJ2-1, with D hard to call. Germline V gene lookup returns CDR1 SEHNR and CDR2 FQNEAQ (reference sequence). This CDR3 is built from 15 residues. V lost 5 bases and J 0 bases, leaving 11 bases between the germline ends. The CDR3 DNA follows: TGTGCCAGCAGCGTTGTAGTTAGCTCCTACAATGAGCAGTTCTTC. It translates to CASSVVVSSYNEQFF.

The chain combines TRBV19 with TRBJ1-4, with TRBD1 matching over 12 bases. V trimming: 6 bases; J trimming: 8 bases; junction bases outside the gene matches: 4. The CDR3 spans 14 residues. Germline CDR1 reads LNHDA; CDR2 reads SQIVND (reference sequence). DNA of the CDR3: TGTGCCAGTAGAGGGGACAGGGGGCGAGAAAAACTGTTTTTT. The encoded protein is CASRGDRGREKLFF. The whole variable domain, filled in from reference TRBV19 and TRBJ1-4, reads DGGITQSPKYLFRKEGQNVTLSCEQNLNHDAMYWYRQDPGQGLRLIYYSQIVNDFQKGDIAEGYSVSREKKESFPLTVTSAQKNPTAFYLCASRGDRGREKLFFGSGTQLSVL.

This clone was observed a single time. The gene calls are TRBV5-6 and TRBJ2-7; maybe TRBD1 (5 bases). The CDR3 has 16 amino acids. Deletions cut 1 base from V and 0 bases from J, with 14 bases between. CDR1 and CDR2 from the germline V gene are SGHDT and YYEEEE. The CDR3 DNA sequence: TGTGCCAGCAGCTTGAGTCAGGGTTGGACCTCCTACGAGCAGTACTTC. Residues: CASSLSQGWTSYEQYF.

The chain is built from TRBV6-1 and TRBJ2-7; possible D gene TRBD1, 5 bases. Trimming removed 6 bases from V and 2 bases from J, with 5 bases in between. The CDR3 length is 11 residues. CDR1 is MNHNS and CDR2 is SASEGT in the germline V gene. The DNA for the CDR3 is TGTGCCAGCAGGGGGCCCTACGAGCAGTACTTC. It codes for CASRGPYEQYF.

The J gene is TRBJ1-1, the V gene TRBV28; 8 nucleotides align to TRBD1. Trimming cost V 1 base and J 1 base; bases outside gene matches: 5. CDR1 is MDHEN and CDR2 is SYDVKM in the germline V gene. The CDR3 sequence is 16 residues long. The CDR3 protein is CASSLYSGQGNTEAFF. The CDR3 DNA is TGTGCCAGCAGTTTATATAGTGGACAGGGGAACACTGAAGCTTTCTTT.

The J gene is TRBJ1-1, the V gene TRBV19; TRBD1 matches at 7 bases. The CDR3 is made up of 14 amino acids. The V segment lost 5 bases and the J segment 2 bases; nucleotides outside the gene matches: 5. Germline V lookup: CDR1 LNHDA, CDR2 SQIVND (reference sequence). The CDR3 nucleotides read TGTGCCAGTAGTCTCGGGACAGTTAACACTGAAGCTTTCTTT. Amino acids: CASSLGTVNTEAFF.

This rearrangement joins TRBV27 to TRBJ1-6, with TRBD1 matching over 8 bases. After removal of 11 bases from V and 7 bases from J, the junction contained 10 bases not matched to a gene. The CDR3 loop spans 14 amino acids. Germline V lookup: CDR1 MNHEY, CDR2 SMNVEV (reference sequence). The CDR3 bases are TGTGCCGCCGCGAGTCGGACAGGGAATTCACCCCTCCACTTT. This codes for CAAASRTGNSPLHF.

This chain links TRBV10-3 with TRBJ2-7; D not resolved. CDR3 length: 11 amino acids. The germline CDR1 and CDR2 sequences are ENHRY and SYGVKD. Trimming stripped 3 bases from V and 7 bases from J, with 7 bases between. CDR3 sequence: CAISDEAEQYF. DNA for the CDR3: TGTGCCATCAGTGACGAGGCAGAGCAGTACTTC.

This clone was seen just once. The genes are TRBV7-3 and TRBJ1-6, with a possible D match to TRBD1 (5 bases). There are 14 residues in the CDR3. Trimming removed 5 bases at V and 3 bases at J, with 8 bases between. Germline V lookup: CDR1 SGHTA, CDR2 FQGTGA. CDR3 in DNA: TGTGCCAGCAGCCTGGGACTCTATAATTCACCCCTCCACTTT. This gives the protein CASSLGLYNSPLHF.

V and J are TRBV10-3 and TRBJ1-3, with TRBD1 matching 8 bases. The germline V gene has CDR1 ENHRY and CDR2 SYGVKD. The CDR3 is made up of 13 amino acids. V lost 4 bases, J lost 7 bases, and 3 bases stayed unmatched. CDR3 residues: CAISGQGANTIYF. In DNA, the CDR3 is TGTGCCATCAGTGGTCAGGGGGCGAACACCATATATTTT.

The gene calls are TRBV6-5 and TRBJ1-1, with unresolved D. V was cut by 5 bases and J by 4 bases, with 14 bases left in between. CDR3 length: 14 residues. The germline gives CDR1 MNHEY, CDR2 SVGAGI. The CDR3 sequence: CASSELRVSTEAFF. For the CDR3, the DNA is TGTGCCAGCAGTGAATTGAGGGTCTCCACTGAAGCTTTCTTT.

The gene calls are TRBV30 and TRBJ1-4; no clear D. The CDR3 is made up of 21 amino acids. Germline V gene sequence: CDR1 GTSNPN, CDR2 SVGIG (reference sequence). V gave up 0 bases and J gave up 4 bases, with 30 bases separating them. The CDR3 DNA is TGTGCCTGGAGTGTATTTGAATCTGTCCGTTGGTCAGAGCGTGATAATGAAAAACTGTTTTTT. This gives the protein CAWSVFESVRWSERDNEKLFF.

CDR3 bases: TGTGCCAGCAGCTCGAGCGGGGGGCCTTACAATGAGCAGTTCTTC. Translating gives CASSSSGGPYNEQFF. The chain links TRBV7-3 to TRBJ2-1; 9 bases are a match to TRBD2. J was trimmed by 4 bases and V by 4 bases; bases with no gene match: 5. CDR1 SGHTA and CDR2 FQGTGA come from the germline V gene. This CDR3 spans 15 amino acids.

The chain couples TRBV18 to TRBJ2-7; 10 positions agree with TRBD2. The V gene's germline CDR1 is KGHSH and CDR2 LQKENI. After removal of 3 bases from V and 6 bases from J, the junction contained 5 bases not matched to a gene. The CDR3 contains 14 residues. The CDR3 nucleotides are TGTGCCAGCTCACCGAGCGGGGGGGCCGGCGAGCAGTACTTC. Its translation: CASSPSGGAGEQYF.

The V gene is TRBV7-6, the J gene TRBJ2-2; 7 bases match TRBD1. CDR1 SGHVS and CDR2 FNYEAQ come from the germline V gene. CDR3 size: 17 residues. Germline trimming cut 4 bases from V and 2 bases from J; bases unmatched to any gene: 10. CDR3 DNA: TGTGCCAGCAGCTCATATACCGGGACAGTAAACACCGGGGAGCTGTTTTTT. This gives the protein CASSSYTGTVNTGELFF.

The rearrangement joins TRBV2 to TRBJ1-3; D gene ambiguous. Germline values: CDR1 SNHLY, CDR2 FYNNEI. The CDR3 is 14 residues long. The V and J ends lost 5 bases and 2 bases respectively, with 10 bases between them. The CDR3 protein is CASSIGRTGNTIYF. The CDR3 region has the DNA TGTGCCAGCAGTATCGGTAGAACTGGAAACACCATATATTTT.

The rearrangement uses TRBV27 and TRBJ2-1; 14 bases match TRBD2. The CDR3 has 15 residues. The ends lost 8 bases at V and 9 bases at J; junction bases unmatched: 9. The germline CDR1 and CDR2 sequences are MNHEY and SMNVEV (reference sequence). The CDR3 DNA reads as TGTGCCAGCGGAAGACTAGCGGGGGGGCGGAGTGAGCAGTTCTTC. Translated, it gives CASGRLAGGRSEQFF.

This chain joins TRBV28 and TRBJ1-1; perhaps TRBD1 as D (6 bases). The germline V gene has CDR1 MDHEN and CDR2 SYDVKM. Trimming cost V 1 base and J 4 bases, with 19 bases left between them. The CDR3 runs 17 residues. As DNA, the CDR3 is TGTGCCAGCAGTTTATTGGGCGGGGGCAGCTTGAGCACTGAAGCTTTCTTT. This translates into CASSLLGGGSLSTEAFF.

The V call is TRBV19, the J call TRBJ1-2; tentatively, D is TRBD1 (5 bases). This CDR3 comprises 16 residues. The germline CDR1 and CDR2 sequences are LNHDA and SQIVND (reference sequence). V shed 4 bases and J shed 7 bases, with 22 bases lying between them. In nucleotides, the CDR3 is TGTGCCAGTAGTAGCGGGGCTGGCATCTTCTCGGGTGGCTACACCTTC. Translated, it gives CASSSGAGIFSGGYTF.

V and J are TRBV5-1 and TRBJ2-3, with TRBD1 matching 7 bases. Trimming cost V 0 bases and J 1 base; bases outside gene matches: 5. CDR1 and CDR2 from the germline V gene are SGHRS and YFSETQ. CDR3 length equals 16 residues. The CDR3 loop is CASSLGRTGGTDTQYF. The CDR3 region has the DNA TGCGCCAGCAGCTTGGGTAGGACAGGAGGCACAGATACGCAGTATTTT.

This clone came up once. This chain connects TRBV18 to TRBJ1-5; D gene uncertain. Germline CDR1 reads KGHSH; CDR2 reads LQKENI. The CDR3 extends over 16 amino acids. V was trimmed by 6 bases and J by 0 bases, leaving 15 bases between them. DNA of the CDR3: TGTGCCAGCTCTCCGAATAGCTGGTATAGCAATCAGCCCCAGCATTTT. It codes for CASSPNSWYSNQPQHF.

A few counts support this clone. The chain joins TRBV5-8 to TRBJ1-5, with TRBD1 matching over 8 bases. The CDR3 totals 14 residues. Per the germline V gene, CDR1 is SGHTS and CDR2 is YDEGEE. V lost 8 bases, J lost 4 bases, and 8 bases stayed unmatched. The CDR3 reads CARGYGQGNQPQHF. Written as DNA, the CDR3 is TGTGCCAGAGGGTATGGACAGGGAAATCAGCCCCAGCATTTT. The full variable domain, its missing parts supplied by reference TRBV5-8 and TRBJ1-5, is EAGVTQSPTHLIKTRGQQATLRCSPISGHTSVYWYQQALGLGLQFLLWYDEGEERNRGNFPPRFSGRQFPNYSSELNVNALELEDSALYLCARGYGQGNQPQHFGDGTRLSIL.

A few counts support this clone. This CDR3 reads CASSPPGGVHTEAFF. In DNA, the CDR3 is TGTGCCAGCTCACCACCAGGGGGGGTTCACACTGAAGCTTTCTTT. This chain joins TRBV18 and TRBJ1-1, with a tentative D call TRBD1 (6 bases). Trimming stripped 0 bases from V and 3 bases from J, with 11 bases between. Per the germline V gene, CDR1 is KGHSH and CDR2 is LQKENI. The CDR3 has 15 residues.